These 8 T cell receptor beta chains originate from one sample sequenced in a study of OX40 agonist ivuxolimab in advanced cancers. Assay used: immunoSEQ multiplex PCR; TCRdb lists only in-frame clones, some missing. This sample has some 25,000 clones, with 88% found just once. The specimen was CD4+ or CD8+ T cells sorted from blood, collected in a trial of the OX40 agonist ivuxolimab. The receptors derive from an adult with an advanced solid tumor such as melanoma, head and neck, liver or kidney cancer.

Worth noting for this clone: The germline gene is not matched at one end of the junction; a read error may be the cause. V and J are TRBV7-2 and TRBJ2-3; 10 bases agree with TRBD2. Germline V lookup: CDR1 SGHTA, CDR2 FQGNSA. The CDR3 extends over 14 amino acids. The CDR3 bases are TGTGCCAGCAGCGTAGCGGGAGGACCGTTAGCGCAGTATTTT. This codes for CASSVAGGPLAQYF.

The chain links TRBV6-1 to TRBJ1-5; 7 bases agree with TRBD1. Germline lookup yields CDR1 MNHNS and CDR2 SASEGT. The V segment lost 7 bases and the J segment 5 bases; nucleotides outside the gene matches: 5. CDR3 size: 13 residues. The CDR3 nucleotides are TGTGCCAGCACACAGACAGGGTATCAGCCCCAGCATTTT. It specifies CASTQTGYQPQHF.

The rearrangement uses TRBV7-9 and TRBJ2-4, with 9 bases fitting TRBD1. The ends lost 5 bases at V and 3 bases at J; junction bases unmatched: 17. The CDR3 sequence is 19 residues long. Looked up from germline, CDR1 is SEHNR and CDR2 is FQNEAQ (reference sequence). DNA for the CDR3: TGTGCCAGCAGCCCCAGGGACAGGGAATCGTTGGCAGGCAAAAACATTCAGTACTTC. Residues: CASSPRDRESLAGKNIQYF. Looking up the rest from reference TRBV7-9 and TRBJ2-4 gives the full variable domain: DTGVSQNPRHKITKRGQNVTFRCDPISEHNRLYWYRQTLGQGPEFLTYFQNEAQLEKSRLLSDRFSAERPKGSFSTLEIQRTEQGDSAMYLCASSPRDRESLAGKNIQYFGAGTRLSVL.

The chain combines TRBV11-2 with TRBJ2-1; D might be TRBD2 (5 bases). Germline values: CDR1 SGHAT, CDR2 FQNNGV. This CDR3 region has 13 residues. The V end lost 4 bases, the J end lost 12 bases, and 16 bases lay between the germline ends. The CDR3 sequence: CASSSILDRGQFF. The CDR3 DNA sequence: TGTGCCAGCAGCTCGATATTAGATCGGGGGCAGTTCTTC.

V and J are TRBV9 and TRBJ2-5; D is unresolved. The J call is uncertain, as TRBJ2-7 better fits the DNA end. This CDR3 has 17 residues. CDR1 and CDR2 from the germline V gene are SGDLS and YYNGEE. CDR3 region: CASSVAIDPYRSYEQYF. The CDR3 coding sequence is TGTGCCAGCAGCGTAGCAATTGATCCATATCGCTCCTACGAGCAGTACTTC.

Turning to this clone: An end of the junction does not agree with germline; a read error may underlie this. V gene TRBV2 combines with J gene TRBJ1-3; 7 bases align to TRBD1. Germline CDR1 reads SNHLY; CDR2 reads FYNNEI. There are 16 residues in the CDR3. The CDR3 loop is CASSARTGISGNAIYF. The CDR3 DNA follows: TGTGCCAGCAGTGCAAGGACAGGCATCTCTGGAAACGCCATATATTTT.

The V gene is TRBV19, the J gene TRBJ1-2; TRBD1 aligns across 10 bases. The V gene's germline CDR1 is LNHDA and CDR2 SQIVND (reference sequence). Trimming took 10 bases from V and 4 from J; bases not matched to a gene: 9. The CDR3 is 14 residues long. The CDR3 loop is CATSRDRGSYGYTF. In DNA form, the CDR3 reads TGTGCCACGAGTCGGGACAGGGGTAGCTATGGCTACACCTTC.

The rearrangement uses TRBV5-1 and TRBJ2-7; D assignment may be TRBD1 or TRBD2 (5 bases each). V lost 4 bases to trimming and J lost 5 bases, with 16 bases between them. The V gene's germline CDR1 is SGHRS and CDR2 YFSETQ. The CDR3 is made up of 14 amino acids. CDR3 region: CASSGEGWFHEQYF. The CDR3 DNA follows: TGCGCCAGCAGCGGCGAGGGGTGGTTCCACGAGCAGTACTTC.